Each of the 19 T cell receptor beta chains below was sequenced from the same sample in a study of shared clonotypes between healthy human individuals. Terminally differentiated effector memory CD45RA+ cells were left out of the naive CD8 fraction, which was CD45RO-negative and positively selected for CCR7. Profiling relied on immunoSEQ multiplex PCR, and the TCRdb table lists in-frame clones only, not all of them. The table lists roughly 2,000,000 clones, roughly 94% of them singletons. The specimen was naive CD8+ T cells sorted from blood. The receptors shown here come from a man aged 18 to 35 in good health.

V usage is TRBV27 and J usage is TRBJ2-3; TRBD1 might be the D (6 bases). V was trimmed by 6 bases and J by 2 bases, leaving 18 bases between them. The CDR3 spans 16 residues. The germline V gene encodes CDR1 MNHEY and CDR2 SMNVEV (reference sequence). CDR3 amino acids: CASRTSAGDYTDTQYF. DNA for the CDR3: TGTGCCAGCAGGACAAGCGCAGGGGATTACACAGATACGCAGTATTTT.

The genes are TRBV11-2 and TRBJ2-7; D is possibly TRBD1 or TRBD2 (5 bases each). Trimming stripped 4 bases from V and 0 bases from J, with 10 bases between. Germline V gene sequence: CDR1 SGHAT, CDR2 FQNNGV. This CDR3 spans 14 amino acids. The CDR3 nucleotides are TGTGCCAGCAGCTCATATGGGGGCTCCTACGAGCAGTACTTC. Translating gives CASSSYGGSYEQYF.

The chain has TRBV6-5 and TRBJ1-2; D gene ambiguous. The CDR3 sequence is 15 residues long. Trimming took 3 bases from V and 4 from J, leaving 15 bases between them. Germline assignment: CDR1 MNHEY and CDR2 SVGAGI. CDR3 residues: CASSYLEGRRYGYTF. The CDR3 nucleotides read TGTGCCAGCAGTTATTTGGAAGGGCGCCGCTATGGCTACACCTTC.

Concerning this clone itself: The same CDR3 can be traced to other DNA sequences in this sample. The rearrangement joins TRBV27 to TRBJ2-7; D might be TRBD1 or TRBD2, each matching 5 bases. The CDR3 length is 13 residues. In germline, CDR1 is MNHEY, CDR2 SMNVEV (reference sequence). V gave up 3 bases and J gave up 4 bases, with 10 bases separating them. DNA of the CDR3: TGTGCCAGCAGTTTGGGGGTGGGATACGAGCAGTACTTC. Translation: CASSLGVGYEQYF.

The chain carries TRBV2 and TRBJ2-7, with 8 bases lining up with TRBD2. J gave up 5 bases and V 7 bases, and 10 bases lay outside the gene matches. CDR3 length equals 14 residues. The germline gives CDR1 SNHLY, CDR2 FYNNEI. For the CDR3, the DNA is TGTGCCAGCAAGAAAGCGGGGGAGATCCACGAGCAGTACTTC. As protein: CASKKAGEIHEQYF.

This clone came up a few times. J is TRBJ1-6 and V is TRBV6-5; 9 positions agree with TRBD1. This CDR3 is 14 amino acids long. Per germline, CDR1 MNHEY and CDR2 SVGAGI. V gave up 6 bases and J gave up 10 bases; unmatched junction bases: 7. CDR3 coding DNA: TGTGCCAGCAGGGCCGGGACAGGGAACTCACCCCTCCACTTT. Its translation: CASRAGTGNSPLHF.

This clone was detected once. V and J are TRBV18 and TRBJ1-1, with 7 bases fitting TRBD1. The CDR3 runs to 15 residues. V was pared by 5 bases and J by 3 bases, with 9 bases of the junction left unmatched. Per the germline V gene, CDR1 is KGHSH and CDR2 is LQKENI. This CDR3 reads CASSGTGVGDTEAFF. The CDR3 nucleotides are TGTGCCAGCTCAGGAACAGGGGTCGGGGACACTGAAGCTTTCTTT.

In regard to this clone: Other nucleotide sequences from this sample produce the same CDR3. The chain joins TRBV19 to TRBJ2-7, with D hard to call. V was trimmed by 9 bases and J by 1 base, leaving 13 bases between them. This CDR3 has 13 amino acids. Germline V gene data show CDR1 as LNHDA and CDR2 as SQIVND (reference sequence). The DNA for the CDR3 is TGTGCCAGCTCTGCTGGGCGGTCCTACGAGCAGTACTTC. Its protein product is CASSAGRSYEQYF.

The rearrangement uses TRBV2 and TRBJ2-7, with D possibly called TRBD1 or TRBD2 (5 bases each). V dropped 8 bases and J dropped 2 bases, with 13 bases sitting between them. Germline CDR1 SNHLY, CDR2 FYNNEI. CDR3 length equals 13 residues. CDR3 sequence (DNA): TGTGCCAGCGGGGGACCTAGACCCTACGAGCAGTACTTC. Its protein is CASGGPRPYEQYF. Drawing the rest from reference TRBV2 and TRBJ2-7, the complete variable domain is EPEVTQTPSHQVTQMGQEVILRCVPISNHLYFYWYRQILGQKVEFLVSFYNNEISEKSEIFDDQFSVERPDGSNFTLKIRSTKLEDSAMYFCASGGPRPYEQYFGPGTRLTVT.

The chain is built from TRBV6-5 and TRBJ1-6; perhaps TRBD1 as D (5 bases). This CDR3 region has 14 residues. Germline lookup yields CDR1 MNHEY and CDR2 SVGAGI. Trimming cost V 0 bases and J 7 bases, with 7 bases left between them. CDR3 DNA sequence: TGTGCCAGCAGTTACTCGGGGGTGAATTCACCCCTCCACTTT. Amino acids: CASSYSGVNSPLHF.

Comment on this clone: The identical CDR3 is also encoded by other nucleotide sequences in the sample. The chain combines TRBV9 with TRBJ2-7; TRBD2 matches at 11 bases. CDR1 and CDR2 (germline): SGDLS, YYNGEE. The CDR3 runs to 15 residues. V lost 4 bases, J lost 3 bases, and 6 bases stayed unmatched. The CDR3 spells CASSPSGTSGYEQYF. The CDR3 region has the DNA TGTGCCAGCAGCCCCTCCGGGACTAGCGGCTACGAGCAGTACTTC.

The genes are TRBV11-2 and TRBJ2-1; D may be TRBD2 (6 bases). Per the germline V gene, CDR1 is SGHAT and CDR2 is FQNNGV. The V and J ends lost 8 bases and 1 base respectively, with 15 bases between them. The CDR3 is 15 residues long. The CDR3: CASVRDFLSYNEQFF. The DNA for the CDR3 is TGTGCCAGCGTCAGGGACTTTCTGTCCTACAATGAGCAGTTCTTC. The variable domain in full, with the rest retrieved from reference TRBV11-2 and TRBJ2-1, is EAGVAQSPRYKIIEKRQSVAFWCNPISGHATLYWYQQILGQGPKLLIQFQNNGVVDDSQLPKDRFSAERLKGVDSTLKIQPAKLEDSAVYLCASVRDFLSYNEQFFGPGTRLTVL.

Notes on this clone: Other DNA sequences in the sample encode the same CDR3. The V call is TRBV27, the J call TRBJ2-7, with a weak D call TRBD1 (5 bases). Germline values: CDR1 MNHEY, CDR2 SMNVEV (reference sequence). This CDR3 region has 13 residues. V lost 5 bases and J lost 3, with 11 bases in between. The CDR3 nucleotides are TGTGCCAGCAGTCCCCTAGGGGACTACGAGCAGTACTTC. Residues: CASSPLGDYEQYF.

J is TRBJ1-1 and V is TRBV7-2; perhaps TRBD1 as D (5 bases). Between the trimmed V and J ends, which lost 5 bases and 0 bases, there was a span of 7 bases. CDR1 is SGHTA, CDR2 FQGNSA, per germline. The CDR3 spans 13 residues. This CDR3 reads CASSETVNTEAFF. CDR3 nucleotide sequence: TGTGCCAGCAGCGAGACAGTGAACACTGAAGCTTTCTTT.

The rearrangement joins TRBV11-2 to TRBJ2-3, with a possible D match to TRBD2 (5 bases). V was clipped by 3 bases and J by 1 base, with 14 bases between them. From germline, CDR1 is SGHAT and CDR2 FQNNGV. The CDR3 length is 16 residues. CDR3 in DNA: TGTGCCAGCAGCTTTATGGACTCCGGAGGCACAGATACGCAGTATTTT. Translation gives CASSFMDSGGTDTQYF. Complete variable domain (other parts from reference TRBV11-2 and TRBJ2-3): EAGVAQSPRYKIIEKRQSVAFWCNPISGHATLYWYQQILGQGPKLLIQFQNNGVVDDSQLPKDRFSAERLKGVDSTLKIQPAKLEDSAVYLCASSFMDSGGTDTQYFGPGTRLTVL.

The chain links TRBV2 to TRBJ2-1; a weak D match, TRBD2 (6 bases). CDR1 is SNHLY and CDR2 is FYNNEI in the germline V gene. V was cut by 7 bases and J by 0 bases, with 13 bases left in between. The CDR3 extends over 15 amino acids. The CDR3 bases are TGTGCCAGCATGGAGGGCCTAAGCTCCTACAATGAGCAGTTCTTC. As protein: CASMEGLSSYNEQFF.

In its sample, this clone was seen a few times. DNA of the CDR3: TGCGCCAGCAGTATGGTGGACGAGCAGTACTTC. Its protein product is CASSMVDEQYF. The gene calls are TRBV10-1 and TRBJ2-7; D not certain. Germline loops: CDR1 WNHNN, CDR2 SYGVQD (reference sequence). Trimming took 5 bases from V and 5 from J, leaving 7 bases between them. The CDR3 is 11 residues long.

The chain couples TRBV6-1 to TRBJ1-3, with D unresolved. V was pared by 2 bases and J by 1 base, with 9 bases between. This CDR3 spans 15 amino acids. Germline CDR1 MNHNS, CDR2 SASEGT. Here the CDR3 DNA reads TGTGCCAGCAGTGAACAGTATCTATCTGGAAACACCATATATTTT. Amino acid sequence: CASSEQYLSGNTIYF.

The chain uses TRBV6-9 and TRBJ2-4, with 12 bases lining up with TRBD2. CDR3 length equals 19 residues. Germline CDR1 reads MNHGY; CDR2 reads SVAAGI. V shed 4 bases, J shed 8 bases, and the junction held 18 bases outside the gene matches. The CDR3 DNA is TGTGCCAGCAGTTCTCACGGCCCTCTAGCGGGGGGGCGTCAGGACATTCAGTACTTC. Residues: CASSSHGPLAGGRQDIQYF.